The 17 T cell receptor beta chains given below trace back to one sample, sequenced in a study of blood T cells in healthy people across ages. The authors ran a second PCR of roughly 7 to 11 cycles using a sample-barcoded 5' primer and a J-beta primer mix. One entry per CDR3 protein results from TCRdb running MiXCR on the 5' RACE reads. Of around 800,000 distinct CDR3 sequences detected, around 24% appear once; the ten largest clones hold about 3%. These data also featured in a second study, about T cells of mothers and their children.

The sequencing input was blood. These receptors all stem from a boy under 18 in good health.

This clonotype was found a few times. V usage is TRBV5-1 and J usage is TRBJ2-5; maybe TRBD2 (5 bases). V was cut by 0 bases and J by 5 bases, with 14 bases left in between. The CDR3 is 15 amino acids. Germline CDR1 and CDR2: SGHRS and YFSETQ. CDR3 bases: TGCGCCAGCAGCTTGGAGGCGTCTAGCTTCGAGACCCAGTACTTC. Its protein is CASSLEASSFETQYF.

Only a few counts were recorded for this clonotype. Germline and junction disagree at one end, which may indicate a read error. The V gene is TRBV19, the J gene TRBJ2-5; D may be TRBD1 (5 bases). The V gene's germline CDR1 is LNHDA and CDR2 SQIVND (reference sequence). The CDR3 has 14 amino acids. The CDR3 sequence is CASSIWSAGETQYF. CDR3 bases: TGTGCTAGTAGTATATGGTCAGCAGGGGAGACCCAGTACTTC.

This clonotype occurred a few times. The rearrangement links TRBV9 to TRBJ2-3, with 15 bases that match TRBD2. This CDR3 is built from 17 residues. CDR1 is SGDLS, CDR2 YYNGEE, per germline. Trimming removed 3 bases from V and 10 bases from J; junction bases left unmatched: 12. The CDR3 region has the DNA TGTGCCAGCAGCGCTCGACCCGGACTAGCGGGGGGGCTGGCGCAGTATTTT. Translated: CASSARPGLAGGLAQYF.

The chain employs TRBV4-2 and TRBJ2-3; 7 nucleotides align to TRBD1. Germline lookup yields CDR1 LGHNA and CDR2 YNFKEQ. The CDR3 consists of 16 residues. The trim removed 4 bases at V and 0 bases at J, leaving 7 bases unmatched. The CDR3 loop reads CASSRQGDVSTDTQYF. For the CDR3, the DNA is TGTGCCAGCAGCCGCCAGGGGGATGTTAGCACAGATACGCAGTATTTT.

CDR3 amino acids: CASSPREGSAETQYF. The CDR3 DNA reads as TGTGCCAGCAGCCCCCGGGAGGGGTCGGCGGAGACCCAGTACTTC. The rearrangement links TRBV9 to TRBJ2-1, with TRBD2 matching 8 bases. The J call may be mistaken, given a closer DNA end match to TRBJ2-5. This CDR3 is built from 15 residues. From germline, CDR1 is SGDLS and CDR2 YYNGEE.

The rearrangement links TRBV25-1 to TRBJ1-3; D is possibly TRBD1 (5 bases). In germline, CDR1 is MGHDK, CDR2 SYGVNS. There are 19 residues in the CDR3. V lost 1 base, J lost 1 base, and 20 bases lay in between. The chain's CDR3 is CASSEFRPSPGTSGNTIYF. The CDR3 DNA follows: TGTGCCAGCAGTGAATTTCGTCCAAGTCCCGGGACTTCTGGAAACACCATATATTTT.

The chain joins TRBV13 to TRBJ2-5; 10 bases are shared with TRBD2. CDR1 and CDR2 (germline): PRHDT, FYEKMQ (reference sequence). This CDR3 contains 14 residues. V lost 5 bases to trimming and J lost 4 bases; unmatched junction nucleotides: 4. Here the CDR3 reads CASSVAGGTETQYF. The DNA for the CDR3 is TGTGCCAGCAGCGTAGCGGGGGGCACAGAGACCCAGTACTTC.

The gene calls are TRBV12-3 or TRBV12-4 and TRBJ2-7; 8 bases are shared with TRBD1. The J call is doubtful: the DNA matches TRBJ2-5 better. CDR3 length: 15 residues. The CDR3 nucleotides read TGTGCCAGCAGTCCGGACAGGGCCTTACAAGAGACCCAGTACTTC. Protein: CASSPDRALQETQYF.

This chain links TRBV11-1 with TRBJ2-7; 10 bases are a match to TRBD1. V gave up 4 bases and J gave up 3 bases; unmatched junction bases: 9. Looked up from germline, CDR1 is SGHAT and CDR2 is FQDESV (reference sequence). The CDR3 extends over 16 amino acids. This CDR3 reads CASSYPDRGQYYEQYF. CDR3 nucleotides: TGTGCCAGCAGCTACCCAGACAGGGGGCAATACTACGAGCAGTACTTC. Looking up the rest from reference TRBV11-1 and TRBJ2-7 gives the full variable domain: EAEVAQSPRYKITEKSQAVAFWCDPISGHATLYWYRQILGQGPELLVQFQDESVVDDSQLPKDRFSAERLKGVDSTLKIQPAELGDSAMYLCASSYPDRGQYYEQYFGPGTRLTVT.

The chain is built from TRBV27 and TRBJ2-1; TRBD1 might be the D (6 bases). This CDR3 has 13 residues. Germline CDR1 and CDR2: MNHEY and SMNVEV (reference sequence). Trimming removed 3 bases from V and 10 bases from J, with 13 bases in between. Here the CDR3 reads CASSFTQGREQFF. DNA for the CDR3: TGTGCCAGCAGTTTTACACAGGGCCGCGAGCAGTTCTTC.

This clonotype was detected only once. The CDR3 DNA is TGTGCCAGCACCTCGACAGGGCGTACCGTTGAAGCTTTCTTT. It codes for CASTSTGRTVEAFF. This rearrangement joins TRBV7-9 to TRBJ1-1; 7 nucleotides agree with TRBD1. Germline V gene sequence: CDR1 SEHNR, CDR2 FQNEAQ (reference sequence). The trim removed 7 bases at V and 7 bases at J, leaving 12 bases unmatched. This CDR3 spans 14 amino acids.

This clonotype was seen a handful of times. V is TRBV12-3 or TRBV12-4 and J is TRBJ2-2; no clear D. This CDR3 has 12 amino acids. V was cut by 3 bases and J by 5 bases, with 4 bases left in between. The CDR3 here is CASSFITGELFF. The CDR3 coding sequence is TGTGCCAGCAGTTTTATAACCGGGGAGCTGTTTTTT.

This clonotype was seen a few times. The chain is built from TRBV5-1 and TRBJ1-5; 10 positions match TRBD1. Germline CDR1 and CDR2: SGHRS and YFSETQ. With V trimmed by 3 bases and J by 2 bases, 11 bases remained unmatched. The CDR3 extends over 18 amino acids. This chain's CDR3 is CASSSPVRDRGGNQPQHF. CDR3 DNA: TGCGCCAGCAGCTCGCCAGTCCGGGACAGGGGCGGCAATCAGCCCCAGCATTTT.

This clonotype was seen a few times. This CDR3 is CASSPGTANYEQYF. CDR3 bases: TGTGCCAGCTCTCCCGGGACAGCGAACTACGAGCAGTACTTC. The rearrangement uses TRBV18 and TRBJ2-5; 7 bases are shared with TRBD1. The end of the DNA fits TRBJ2-7 better, so the J call may be wrong. This CDR3 is 14 amino acids long. Germline lookup yields CDR1 KGHSH and CDR2 LQKENI.

This clonotype was seen more than once but under ten times. The chain couples TRBV5-1 to TRBJ2-5; D remains ambiguous. Germline CDR1 and CDR2: SGHRS and YFSETQ. V shed 4 bases and J shed 2 bases, with 12 bases lying between them. This CDR3 has 14 amino acids. DNA of the CDR3: TGCGCCAGCAGCGGATCCCCTCCTCAAGAGACCCAGTACTTC. Protein product: CASSGSPPQETQYF.

This clonotype came up a few times. The rearrangement uses TRBV5-1 and TRBJ2-5, with D possibly TRBD2 on 5 matching bases. From germline, CDR1 is SGHRS and CDR2 YFSETQ. Trimming removed 3 bases at V and 2 bases at J, with 14 bases between. This CDR3 is built from 15 residues. CDR3 protein: CASSSPGREQETQYF. DNA of the CDR3: TGCGCCAGCAGCTCCCCCGGAAGGGAGCAAGAGACCCAGTACTTC.

J is TRBJ1-2 and V is TRBV21-1. TRBV21-1 is classified as a pseudogene. The CDR3 has 16 residues. The CDR3 coding sequence is TGTGCCAGCAGCCCCGAGGGGGAGGGATCGCCCTATGGCTACACCTTC. Protein: CASSPEGEGSPYGYTF.